What follows are 15 T cell receptor beta chains derived from one specimen sequenced in a study of cytomegalovirus exposure and HLA in healthy donors. PCR used 60 Vbeta primers and 13 Jbeta primers. Libraries were prepared by immunoSEQ multiplex PCR; TCRdb keeps only in-frame clonotypes and omits some of them. Of a few hundred thousand clones in the sample, approximately 80% were seen once. Sequences were obtained from PBMCs. The receptors come from a man aged 25-45 years in good health and CMV-seronegative.

The CDR3 protein is CASSQPPGNSKAFF. The CDR3 DNA reads as TGCGCCAGCAGCCAACCTCCGGGGAACTCCAAAGCTTTCTTT. The chain links TRBV4-1 to TRBJ1-1; D is uncertain. Trimming took 2 bases from V and 9 from J, leaving 16 bases between them. The V gene's germline CDR1 is MGHRA and CDR2 YSYEKL. This CDR3 region has 14 residues.

V and J are TRBV28 and TRBJ2-3; maybe TRBD1 (8 bases). Trimming took off 6 bases at V and 6 bases at J, with 19 bases between the two ends. Germline CDR1 MDHEN, CDR2 SYDVKM. CDR3 length: 15 amino acids. DNA of the CDR3: TGTGCCAGCAGGCCACAGGGGGGGGAGGGGGATACGCAGTATTTT. Protein: CASRPQGGEGDTQYF.

This rearrangement joins TRBV10-3 to TRBJ2-7; TRBD1 might be the D (6 bases). The V gene lost 6 bases and the J gene lost 6 bases, with 12 bases spanning the gap. Germline assignment: CDR1 ENHRY and CDR2 SYGVKD. The CDR3 loop spans 12 amino acids. CDR3 in DNA: TGTGCCATCAGGGACAGATTACCCGAGCAGTACTTC. As protein: CAIRDRLPEQYF.

This chain links TRBV19 with TRBJ2-1; 12 nucleotides agree with TRBD2. Germline V CDR1 and CDR2: LNHDA, SQIVND (reference sequence). V lost 8 bases to trimming and J lost 5 bases; unmatched junction nucleotides: 4. The CDR3 loop spans 14 amino acids. The CDR3 DNA is TGTGCCAGTTCTACTAGCGGGGGGCACAATGAGCAGTTCTTC. Protein product: CASSTSGGHNEQFF.

This clone was seen a few times. The CDR3 sequence: CASGPTFATNEKLFF. The CDR3 DNA reads TGCGCCAGCGGCCCGACATTTGCAACTAATGAAAAACTGTTTTTT. The chain is built from TRBV4-1 and TRBJ1-4; D is undetermined. Germline V gene data show CDR1 as MGHRA and CDR2 as YSYEKL. Trimming took off 8 bases at V and 0 bases at J, with 13 bases between the two ends. The length of the CDR3 is 15 residues.

The chain employs TRBV7-9 and TRBJ2-7; D ambiguous. The CDR3 is made up of 12 amino acids. Trimming removed 4 bases from V and 4 bases from J, with 8 bases in between. The V gene's germline CDR1 is SEHNR and CDR2 FQNEAQ (reference sequence). In nucleotides, the CDR3 is TGTGCCAGCAGCTCTCTACAGTACGAGCAGTACTTC. This encodes CASSSLQYEQYF. Using reference TRBV7-9 and TRBJ2-7 for the parts outside the CDR3, the full variable domain is DTGVSQNPRHKITKRGQNVTFRCDPISEHNRLYWYRQTLGQGPEFLTYFQNEAQLEKSRLLSDRFSAERPKGSFSTLEIQRTEQGDSAMYLCASSSLQYEQYFGPGTRLTVT.

This clone was seen a handful of times. This chain uses TRBV19 with TRBJ1-1; TRBD1 is a possible D gene (5 bases). Trimming shortened V by 5 bases and J by 6 bases, and 10 bases separated the two germline ends. The CDR3 is 12 amino acids. Germline V gene sequence: CDR1 LNHDA, CDR2 SQIVND (reference sequence). CDR3 sequence: CASSARTPEAFF. In DNA, the CDR3 is TGTGCCAGTAGTGCGAGGACACCTGAAGCTTTCTTT.

The V and J genes are TRBV2 and TRBJ2-7; D is possibly TRBD1 (6 bases). Trimming left V 0 bases short and J 2 bases short, with 11 bases between. Germline CDR1 SNHLY, CDR2 FYNNEI. This CDR3 contains 15 residues. CDR3 sequence reads: CASSEAGTPPYEQYF. Here the CDR3 DNA reads TGTGCCAGCAGTGAAGCGGGGACACCACCCTACGAGCAGTACTTC.

The J gene is TRBJ2-2, the V gene TRBV5-6; a possible D gene is TRBD2 (7 bases). Deletions cut 3 bases from V and 6 bases from J, with 12 bases between. CDR3 length: 14 amino acids. In germline, CDR1 is SGHDT, CDR2 YYEEEE. The CDR3 reads CASSWGGGAGELFF. Here the CDR3 DNA reads TGTGCCAGCAGCTGGGGGGGCGGCGCCGGGGAGCTGTTTTTT. The variable domain in full, completed from reference TRBV5-6 and TRBJ2-2, reads DAGVTQSPTHLIKTRGQQVTLRCSPKSGHDTVSWYQQALGQGPQFIFQYYEEEERQRGNFPDRFSGHQFPNYSSELNVNALLLGDSALYLCASSWGGGAGELFFGEGSRLTVL.

A single count supports this clone. The rearrangement joins TRBV9 to TRBJ1-1; D call uncertain. CDR1 and CDR2 from the germline V gene are SGDLS and YYNGEE. Trimming took 4 bases from V and 11 from J, leaving 18 bases between them. The CDR3 has 13 amino acids. The CDR3 region is CASSPGGPPNAFF. CDR3 DNA: TGTGCCAGCAGCCCCGGAGGACCGCCGAACGCTTTCTTT. Full variable domain (rest looked up from reference TRBV9 and TRBJ1-1): DSGVTQTPKHLITATGQRVTLRCSPRSGDLSVYWYQQSLDQGLQFLIQYYNGEERAKGNILERFSAQQFPDLHSELNLSSLELGDSALYFCASSPGGPPNAFFGQGTRLTVV.

The chain employs TRBV7-2 and TRBJ2-1; D might be TRBD2 (6 bases). Looked up from germline, CDR1 is SGHTA and CDR2 is FQGNSA. V was shortened by 3 bases and J by 7 bases, with 13 bases between the two germline ends. The CDR3 spans 14 residues. DNA of the CDR3: TGTGCCAGCAGCTTGACCTCCGGGACTAATGAGCAGTTCTTC. This codes for CASSLTSGTNEQFF.

The rearrangement joins TRBV7-9 to TRBJ1-2; D gene uncertain. The ends were cut back, 3 bases at V and 9 bases at J, with 11 bases in the middle. The CDR3 has 12 residues. The germline CDR1 and CDR2 sequences are SEHNR and FQNEAQ (reference sequence). The CDR3 nucleotides are TGTGCCAGCAGCTTGTCAGGATTCAGCTACACCTTC. This gives the protein CASSLSGFSYTF.

This chain joins TRBV19 and TRBJ1-3, with D possibly TRBD1 on 5 matching bases. The germline CDR1 and CDR2 sequences are LNHDA and SQIVND (reference sequence). This CDR3 is built from 13 residues. Deletions cut 8 bases from V and 3 bases from J, with 11 bases between. Here the CDR3 DNA reads TGTGCCAGTGGAGGGACCATTGGAAACACCATATATTTT. Translating it yields CASGGTIGNTIYF.

The chain recombines TRBV7-8 with TRBJ1-5; D uncertain. The ends were cut back, 2 bases at V and 3 bases at J, with 11 bases in the middle. CDR1 SGHVS and CDR2 FQNEAQ come from the germline V gene. The CDR3 spans 15 residues. CDR3 nucleotide sequence: TGTGCCAGCAGCTTAAAGGCTGGAGTCAATCAGCCCCAGCATTTT. It encodes CASSLKAGVNQPQHF.

The chain is built from TRBV7-8 and TRBJ1-2; a weak D match, TRBD1 (5 bases). The CDR3 loop spans 15 amino acids. V lost 1 base, J lost 7 bases, and 16 bases lay in between. Looked up from germline, CDR1 is SGHVS and CDR2 is FQNEAQ. CDR3 sequence: CASSLEVYRRGGYTF. CDR3 nucleotides: TGTGCCAGCAGCTTAGAGGTTTACAGGAGGGGTGGCTACACCTTC.